A selection of T cell receptor beta chains follows, all from one sample in a study of type 1 regulatory T cells. TCRdb independently ran MiXCR on the reads; one entry per CDR3 protein. Of tens of thousands of distinct CDR3 sequences in the sample, around 20% were seen once. Antigens of these TCRs are unknown. Material for sequencing was cultured type 1 regulatory T (Tr1) cells, either the whole culture or a sorted fraction (not recorded which). These receptor sequences come from a human donor in good health. CDR3s include the opening cysteine and the closing phenylalanine or tryptophan. D genes are given only for firm matches. Rows give clone size only sometimes, using once, few, many, or a class for an expanded clone.

J,V,D,size,CDR3,DNA
TRBJ1-1,TRBV29-1,.,.,CSVVGAQGEAFF,TGCAGCGTTGTAGGTGCTCAGGGTGAAGCTTTCTTT
TRBJ2-3,TRBV10-3,TRBD2,.,CAISSSGLSTDTQYF,TGTGCCATCAGTAGTAGCGGGCTTAGCACAGATACGCAGTATTTT
TRBJ2-7,TRBV7-2,.,few,CASSVDSPYEQYF,TGTGCCAGCAGCGTAGACTCCCCCTACGAGCAGTACTTC
TRBJ1-2,TRBV5-1,.,.,CASSLAGDYGYTF,TGCGCCAGCAGCTTGGCTGGAGACTATGGCTACACCTTC
TRBJ2-1,TRBV19,TRBD2,.,CASSMTSGTQTAVF,TGTGCCAGTAGTATGACTAGCGGGACCCAGACGGCTGTCTTC
TRBJ1-2,TRBV27,TRBD1,few,CASSMRTGALSRGYTF,TGTGCCAGCAGTATGAGGACAGGGGCATTGAGTCGTGGCTACACCTTC
TRBJ2-7,TRBV3-1,TRBD2,few,CASSQVGGSSYEQYF,TGTGCCAGCAGCCAAGTCGGGGGGAGCTCCTACGAGCAGTACTTC
TRBJ1-1,TRBV20-1,TRBD1,.,CSARGQGAHNEAFF,TGCAGTGCTAGGGGACAGGGGGCGCATAATGAAGCTTTCTTT
TRBJ2-6,TRBV5-1,.,.,CASSLRGYGANVLTF,TGCGCCAGCAGCTTAAGGGGGTATGGGGCCAACGTCCTGACTTTC
TRBJ1-1,TRBV7-3,.,few,CASSLFHRGDTEAFF,TGTGCCAGCAGCTTATTTCATCGGGGGGACACTGAAGCTTTCTTT
TRBJ2-7,TRBV9,TRBD1,few,CASSSRTGGNEQYF,TGTGCCAGCTCCTCCCGGACAGGGGGCAACGAGCAGTACTTC
TRBJ2-1,TRBV3-1,.,few,CASRQNSPNEQFF,TGTGCCAGCAGACAAAACTCGCCCAATGAGCAGTTCTTC
TRBJ2-2,TRBV30,.,few,CAWSLQRGAGGELFF,TGTGCCTGGAGTCTCCAAAGGGGAGCCGGCGGGGAGCTGTTTTTT
TRBJ2-3,TRBV6-5,TRBD2,few,CASKTSGKTDTQYF,TGTGCCAGCAAGACTAGCGGGAAAACAGATACGCAGTATTTT
TRBJ2-2,TRBV30,.,few,CACTPWTGGPETGELFF,TGTGCCTGCACACCTTGGACCGGGGGCCCGGAAACCGGGGAGCTGTTTTTT
TRBJ1-2,TRBV18,.,.,CASSPQTGPGYTF,TGTGCCAGCTCACCCCAGACAGGCCCGGGCTACACCTTC
TRBJ2-7,TRBV10-3,TRBD2,few,CAIRATSGSTRQYF,TGTGCCATCAGGGCTACTAGCGGCTCTACGAGGCAGTACTTC
TRBJ2-1,TRBV12-2,.,.,CASRLGGRGGPGNEQFF,TGTGCAAGTCGCCTGGGGGGCCGGGGCGGCCCGGGCAATGAGCAGTTCTTC
TRBJ1-1,TRBV5-6,.,.,CASSVGGGLLNTEAFF,TGTGCCAGCAGCGTGGGGGGAGGACTGCTGAACACTGAAGCTTTCTTT
TRBJ2-2,TRBV5-1,TRBD2,.,CASCAPSGKTGELFF,TGCGCCAGCTGCGCCCCTAGCGGGAAGACCGGGGAGCTGTTTTTT
TRBJ2-5,TRBV30,TRBD1,few,CAWTRDRGFETQYF,TGTGCCTGGACCCGGGACAGGGGGTTCGAGACCCAGTACTTC
TRBJ2-1,TRBV18,TRBD2,few,CASSPPGSGRAGPVF,TGTGCCAGCTCACCACCGGGTAGCGGGAGGGCCGGTCCAGTCTTC
TRBJ2-1,TRBV6-1,TRBD2,few,CATRTSGSNEQFF,TGTGCCACCCGGACTAGCGGGAGCAATGAGCAGTTCTTC
TRBJ2-7,TRBV7-8,.,few,CASSLVARNYEQYF,TGTGCCAGCAGCTTAGTCGCCAGAAACTACGAGCAGTACTTC
TRBJ2-2,TRBV7-9,TRBD1,.,CASSFGRGPTGELFF,TGTGCCAGCAGCTTTGGCAGGGGGCCGACCGGGGAGCTGTTTTTT
TRBJ2-7,TRBV10-3,TRBD2,many,CAISAGTITYEQYF,TGTGCCATCAGCGCCGGGACTATCACCTACGAGCAGTACTTC
TRBJ2-2,TRBV6-1,.,few,CASSEPGTATGELFF,TGTGCCAGCAGTGAACCCGGGACGGCCACCGGGGAGCTGTTTTTT
TRBJ1-4,TRBV7-9,.,few,CASSSVESTNEKLFF,TGTGCCAGCAGCTCGGTGGAGAGCACTAATGAAAAACTGTTTTTT
TRBJ2-1,TRBV7-2,TRBD1,few,CASSAQGAPVEQFF,TGTGCCAGCAGCGCGCAGGGGGCCCCGGTTGAGCAGTTCTTC